The clone carrying this T cell receptor (beta chain) was detected once. This entry is derived from a study of blood T cell repertoires in COVID-19. The wider study: From the United States, Italy and Spain came samples of acute and convalescent COVID-19. From T cells, B-cell-depleted T cells, or PBMCs came the material, which was cDNA or gDNA.

Germline assignment: CDR1 MGHDK and CDR2 SYGVNS. The CDR3 runs 14 residues. V was trimmed by 0 bases and J by 2 bases, leaving 8 bases between them. As originally analysed: The assay estimated nucleated cells by amplifying reference gene primers. Only in-frame clones appear in the TCRdb table, and some are missing; sequencing was by immunoSEQ multiplex PCR. D and trimming come from the DNA, and the V and J calls and clone size come from that table. The data contain 250,000 to 300,000 clones, 90% of them singletons. The TCR sequence derives from a woman aged 25-40 years who had recovered from COVID-19. This sequence joins TRBV25-1 and TRBJ2-7; tentative D call: TRBD2 (5 bases). The sequenced sample was PBMCs or T cells enriched from blood (not recorded which). CDR3 DNA sequence: TGTGCCAGCAGTGAATACGGACTCACCTACGAGCAGTACTTC. This encodes CASSEYGLTYEQYF.